A single sample is the source of the 23 T cell receptor beta chains below, sequenced in a study of T cells in Graves' hyperthyroidism and ophthalmopathy. RNA transcripts yielded amplified TCR beta CDR3 regions. An initial round of RT-PCR targeting the TCR CDR3 relied on the HTBI primer set. TCRdb recomputed calls from the multiplex PCR reads with MiXCR, one row per CDR3 protein. The sample lists approximately 600,000 distinct CDR3 sequences, around 21% occurring once. The specimen sequenced was blood. The receptors here all came from a man aged 30 to 39 with Graves' ophthalmopathy.

The J gene is TRBJ1-5, the V gene TRBV15; D is uncertain. This CDR3 comprises 15 residues. Per the germline V gene, CDR1 is LNHNV and CDR2 is YYDKDF (reference sequence). V lost 2 bases, J lost 2 bases, and 10 bases lay in between. CDR3 DNA: TGTGCCACCAGCAGATCCAGTTTGCGCAATCAGCCCCAGCATTTT. Its translation is CATSRSSLRNQPQHF.

This clonotype has a count of ten or more. For the CDR3, the DNA is TGTGCCAGCAGTGTTCTAGGGACCTACAATGAGCAGTTCTTC. This gives the protein CASSVLGTYNEQFF. V and J are TRBV2 and TRBJ2-1; D remains unclear. With 4 bases removed from V and 2 bases from J, the gap between germline ends came to 9 bases. This CDR3 is built from 14 residues. Germline V gives CDR1 SNHLY, CDR2 FYNNEI.

In regard to this clonotype: A read error may account for a junction end that differs from germline. The gene calls are TRBV20-1 and TRBJ1-2; 7 nucleotides match TRBD1. The germline CDR1 and CDR2 sequences are DFQATT and SNEGSKA (reference sequence). The CDR3 length is 15 residues. Here the CDR3 DNA reads TGCAGTGCTAAGCCCGGGACAGCATTGAATTATGGCTACATCTTC. This encodes CSAKPGTALNYGYIF.

This clonotype showed up just once. This likely comes from a read error, as the CDR3 has no conserved phenylalanine or tryptophan at its end. The chain employs TRBV12-3 or TRBV12-4 and TRBJ2-3; the D is unclear. V was cut by 6 bases and J by 0 bases, with 7 bases left in between. The CDR3 covers 13 residues. This chain's CDR3 is CASSRTSTDTQYL. As DNA, the CDR3 is TGTGCCAGCAGCCGCACTAGCACAGATACGCAGTATCTT.

This clonotype occurred many times. This chain uses TRBV24-1 with TRBJ2-5; 15 bases fit TRBD2. CDR1 and CDR2 from the germline V gene are KGHDR and SFDVKD. The CDR3 runs 18 residues. Trimming removed 3 bases from V and 2 bases from J; junction bases left unmatched: 6. For the CDR3, the DNA is TGTGCCACCAGTGATCGGGGACTAGCGGGAGGACGGCAAGAGACCCAGTACTTC. It yields the protein CATSDRGLAGGRQETQYF.

This sequence joins TRBV20-1 and TRBJ1-2; 8 nucleotides agree with TRBD1. The CDR3 covers 14 residues. Germline values: CDR1 DFQATT, CDR2 SNEGSKA (reference sequence). The V segment lost 7 bases and the J segment 4 bases; nucleotides outside the gene matches: 11. The CDR3 DNA reads as TGCAGTGTTCCGCCGGGACAGGCCCCCTATGGCTACACCTTC. Its translation: CSVPPGQAPYGYTF.

This clonotype was recorded many times. The rearrangement uses TRBV28 and TRBJ2-5, with TRBD2 matching over 9 bases. J lost 5 bases, V lost 3 bases, and 7 bases had no gene match. This CDR3 contains 15 residues. Germline V lookup: CDR1 MDHEN, CDR2 SYDVKM. CDR3 amino acids: CASSLEREVGETQYF. CDR3 nucleotides: TGTGCCAGCAGTTTGGAGCGGGAGGTGGGGGAGACCCAGTACTTC.

This clonotype was seen a handful of times. This chain connects TRBV11-2 to TRBJ2-5, with D unclear. The CDR3 length is 15 residues. The germline V gene has CDR1 SGHAT and CDR2 FQNNGV. V was shortened by 1 base and J by 0 bases, with 9 bases between the two germline ends. The CDR3 spells CASSLVALYQETQYF. CDR3 in DNA: TGTGCCAGCAGCTTAGTCGCTTTGTACCAAGAGACCCAGTACTTC.

The table lists this clonotype with a few counts. The rearrangement links TRBV28 to TRBJ1-1; possible D gene TRBD1, 6 bases. Deletions cut 7 bases from V and 3 bases from J, with 15 bases between. Germline-derived CDR1 and CDR2 are MDHEN and SYDVKM. The CDR3 has 14 amino acids. This CDR3 is CASIGGARDTEAFF. The DNA of the CDR3 is TGTGCCAGCATTGGGGGGGCTCGGGACACTGAAGCTTTCTTT.

The V and J genes are TRBV7-3 and TRBJ2-2; 9 bases are shared with TRBD2. The CDR3 length is 19 residues. Trimming took 5 bases from V and 0 from J; bases not matched to a gene: 13. Germline CDR1 SGHTA, CDR2 FQGTGA. CDR3 in amino acids: CASSPGRSAGGPNTGELFF. CDR3 bases: TGTGCCAGCAGCCCAGGGAGATCCGCGGGAGGGCCGAACACCGGGGAGCTGTTTTTT.

This sequence joins TRBV7-9 and TRBJ2-1, with a weak D call TRBD1 (6 bases). V gave up 2 bases and J gave up 5 bases, with 19 bases separating them. Germline values: CDR1 SEHNR, CDR2 FQNEAQ (reference sequence). The CDR3 length is 17 residues. CDR3 loop: CASSLLGQPKSNNEQFF. In DNA form, the CDR3 reads TGTGCCAGCAGCTTACTTGGACAGCCGAAATCTAACAATGAGCAGTTCTTC.

Here the CDR3 DNA reads TGTGCCATCTCTAAAGCGGGGGGACAACTCCCATTTAACTATGGCTACACCTTC. It encodes CAISKAGGQLPFNYGYTF. This chain connects TRBV10-3 to TRBJ1-2; perhaps TRBD1 as D (6 bases). Trimming pared 8 bases from V and 1 base from J, leaving 26 bases between. Germline-derived CDR1 and CDR2 are ENHRY and SYGVKD. This CDR3 is 18 amino acids long.

At least ten counts were recorded for this clonotype. V and J are TRBV5-1 and TRBJ2-1, with 11 bases identical to TRBD2. Germline CDR1 reads SGHRS; CDR2 reads YFSETQ. This CDR3 is 14 amino acids long. J was trimmed by 7 bases and V by 4 bases; bases with no gene match: 4. This CDR3 reads CASSLSGRVNEQFF. The CDR3 nucleotides read TGCGCCAGCAGCCTTAGCGGGAGGGTAAATGAGCAGTTCTTC.

The V and J genes are TRBV6-2 or TRBV6-3 and TRBJ2-1, with D perhaps matching TRBD2 (5 bases). The CDR3 is made up of 15 amino acids. In germline, CDR1 is MNHEY, CDR2 SVGEGT. V lost 7 bases and J lost 7, with 20 bases in between. CDR3 in DNA: TGTGCCAGCAACCGCCCTCTACTAGATGGTAATGAGCAGTTCTTC. The encoded protein is CASNRPLLDGNEQFF.

The J gene is TRBJ2-5, the V gene TRBV6-1, with D possibly TRBD1 on 5 matching bases. The CDR3 length is 13 residues. Trimming removed 6 bases from V and 5 bases from J, with 13 bases in between. In germline, CDR1 is MNHNS, CDR2 SASEGT. CDR3 residues: CASSHSRVETQYF. In DNA form, the CDR3 reads TGTGCCAGCAGCCACTCCAGGGTTGAGACCCAGTACTTC.

The J gene is TRBJ2-7, the V gene TRBV11-2; 10 positions agree with TRBD2. The CDR3 covers 17 residues. The J segment lost 3 bases and the V segment lost 5 bases, leaving 13 bases of the junction unmatched. Germline CDR1 is SGHAT and CDR2 is FQNNGV. In DNA, the CDR3 is TGTGCCAGCAGCCAGACCCTACTAGCGGGACCTTTCTACGAGCAGTACTTC. Translated, it gives CASSQTLLAGPFYEQYF.

The rearrangement links TRBV6-1 to TRBJ1-5, with a tentative D call TRBD1 (6 bases). The germline CDR1 and CDR2 sequences are MNHNS and SASEGT. V was pared by 3 bases and J by 12 bases, with 21 bases between. This CDR3 is 15 amino acids long. CDR3 loop: CASSDRGELGKRQHF. The CDR3 DNA follows: TGTGCCAGCAGTGACAGGGGAGAGTTAGGTAAGCGCCAGCATTTT.

The gene calls are TRBV19 and TRBJ2-7; 8 bases align to TRBD1. V shed 4 bases, J shed 7 bases, and the junction held 9 bases outside the gene matches. CDR1 and CDR2 from the germline V gene are LNHDA and SQIVND (reference sequence). This CDR3 is 14 amino acids long. The CDR3 is CASSTLPGQVEQYF. The CDR3 DNA follows: TGTGCCAGTAGTACACTACCGGGACAGGTGGAGCAGTACTTC.

The genes are TRBV10-3 and TRBJ2-7; 11 bases match TRBD2. Germline values: CDR1 ENHRY, CDR2 SYGVKD. This CDR3 comprises 14 residues. The junction had 8 bases not matched to a gene; V was cut back by 6 bases and J by 7 bases. CDR3 DNA: TGTGCCATCAGGTCGCTAGCGGGAGGAGCGGAGCAGTACTTC. Protein: CAIRSLAGGAEQYF.

This clonotype showed up many times. The chain carries TRBV2 and TRBJ2-1; TRBD2 matches at 13 bases. The trim removed 6 bases at V and 3 bases at J, leaving 8 bases unmatched. The germline CDR1 and CDR2 sequences are SNHLY and FYNNEI. The CDR3 consists of 17 residues. The CDR3 nucleotides are TGTGCCAGCAGATCAACGGGACTAGCGGGGTTCTACAATGAGCAGTTCTTC. This codes for CASRSTGLAGFYNEQFF.

This chain's CDR3 is CASEPDSKATSARSSYEQYF. CDR3 nucleotide sequence: TGTGCCAGCGAACCCGACAGCAAAGCGACTAGCGCTAGATCCTCCTACGAGCAGTACTTC. V usage is TRBV7-8 and J usage is TRBJ2-7; 8 nucleotides match TRBD2. CDR1 and CDR2 (germline): SGHVS, FQNEAQ. This CDR3 comprises 20 residues. The junction had 24 bases not matched to a gene; V was cut back by 8 bases and J by 0 bases. Together with reference TRBV7-8 and TRBJ2-7, the CDR3 gives the full variable domain: GAGVSQSPRYKVAKRGQDVALRCDPISGHVSLFWYQQALGQGPEFLTYFQNEAQLDKSGLPSDRFFAERPEGSVSTLKIQRTQQEDSAVYLCASEPDSKATSARSSYEQYFGPGTRLTVT.

This clonotype has more than one count but fewer than ten. The genes are TRBV9 and TRBJ2-3; the D gene is possibly TRBD1 (6 bases). V was clipped by 2 bases and J by 1 base, with 14 bases between them. Germline assignment: CDR1 SGDLS and CDR2 YYNGEE. The CDR3 spans 16 residues. The chain's CDR3 is CASSVGPPGGTDTQYF. The CDR3 nucleotides read TGTGCCAGCAGCGTTGGCCCCCCAGGGGGCACAGATACGCAGTATTTT.

This clonotype was seen more than once but under ten times. This chain joins TRBV6-2 or TRBV6-3 and TRBJ2-3, with D unresolved. There are 16 residues in the CDR3. V gave up 5 bases and J gave up 2 bases, with 17 bases separating them. The germline CDR1 and CDR2 sequences are MNHEY and SVGEGT. The CDR3 coding sequence is TGTGCCAGCAGTCCTCCTTACTGGGATCCCACAGATACGCAGTATTTT. This sequence encodes CASSPPYWDPTDTQYF.